The 2 T cell receptor beta chains presented below share a single source sample, sequenced in a study of Graves' ophthalmopathy and Graves' hyperthyroidism. The authors amplified TCR beta CDR3 regions from RNA transcripts. Second-round multiplex PCR followed a first-round RT-PCR using HTBI primers. Each CDR3 protein is one row after TCRdb ran MiXCR on the multiplex PCR reads. The table records 620,000 or so distinct CDR3 sequences, approximately 22% of them present only once. What was sequenced was peripheral blood. The receptors shown here come from a woman between 18 and 30 years old with stable Graves' hyperthyroidism. Some clones in this sample may be carry-over from other donors' samples.

V gene TRBV12-3 or TRBV12-4 combines with J gene TRBJ1-2, with 7 nucleotides matching TRBD1. Germline trimming cut 5 bases from V and 9 bases from J; bases unmatched to any gene: 9. The CDR3 consists of 13 residues. The chain's CDR3 is CASSPGQDRRYTF. The CDR3 bases are TGTGCCAGCAGTCCCGGACAGGATCGACGCTACACCTTC.

At least ten counts were recorded for this clonotype. The chain couples TRBV7-9 to TRBJ2-5, with 9 bases matching TRBD2. Trimming took 2 bases from V and 4 from J; bases not matched to a gene: 5. The CDR3 extends over 15 amino acids. Germline V CDR1 and CDR2: SEHNR, FQNEAQ (reference sequence). The CDR3 DNA is TGTGCCAGCAGCTTAATTCTAGCGGGGAGAGAGACCCAGTACTTC. As protein: CASSLILAGRETQYF.